The entry below gives a single T cell receptor beta chain sequence along with its context. As yet, its antigen is unknown. Germline CDR1 SGHRS, CDR2 YFSETQ. The length of the CDR3 is 16 residues. The germline V and J ends were trimmed by 4 bases and 0 bases, with 16 bases remaining between them. The sample belongs to a study of identical twins. TCRdb independently ran MiXCR on the 5' RACE reads; one entry per CDR3 protein. The sample yields hundreds of thousands of distinct CDR3 sequences, about 12% seen once. General study points: Twin-shared out-of-frame alpha sequences were enriched for low generation probability.

These same data were also listed under a study on yellow fever vaccine responses in identical twins.

The receptor's source is a woman in her late teens or twenties in good health. The sequenced material came from PBMCs. This rearrangement joins TRBV5-1 to TRBJ2-5, with D possibly TRBD1 on 6 matching bases. The CDR3 DNA reads TGCGCCAGCAGCCGTCAGGGGACACCTTACCAAGAGACCCAGTACTTC. Protein sequence: CASSRQGTPYQETQYF.